Here is one T cell receptor (beta chain) with its context. Its specificity is unknown. This CDR3 has 13 amino acids. The germline gives CDR1 GTSNPN, CDR2 SVGIG (reference sequence). V gave up 2 bases and J gave up 5 bases; unmatched junction bases: 1. The sample comes from a study of OX40 agonist ivuxolimab in advanced cancers. Points from the study as a whole: Clonal expansion by week 6 occurred in CD4+ and CD8+ blood T cells (at 0.1 to 3.0 mg/kg).

Generated by immunoSEQ multiplex PCR, the TCRdb table keeps only in-frame clones and is missing some. The sample lists tens of thousands of clones; about 86% were seen once. This material consisted of CD4+ or CD8+ T cells sorted from blood, taken in a trial of the OX40 agonist ivuxolimab. The chain uses TRBV30 and TRBJ2-1, with TRBD2 matching 9 bases. The TCR comes from an adult with an advanced solid tumor such as melanoma, head and neck, liver or kidney cancer. This CDR3 reads CAWSRGRDNEQFF. DNA of the CDR3: TGTGCCTGGAGTCGCGGGAGGGACAATGAGCAGTTCTTC.